The rows below give T cell receptor beta chains drawn from one sample of a study of blood T cells in healthy people across ages. Using its own MiXCR run on the 5' RACE reads, TCRdb lists one record per CDR3 protein. The table lists around 1,900,000 distinct CDR3 sequences, about two fifths of them singletons. The sample consisted of blood. Receptors were obtained from a human donor in good health. Each CDR3 is given with its conserved first and last residue. The D gene is left open where the match is weak. Clone size is shown for a subset of rows, as once, few, many or a class of expanded clone.

V	J	size	D	CDR3	DNA
TRBV4-1	TRBJ2-7	NA	TRBD2	CASSQVASGVDEQYF	TGCGCCAGCAGCCAAGTGGCTAGCGGGGTGGACGAGCAGTACTTC
TRBV2	TRBJ1-6	NA	TRBD1	CASSRQGVGSPLHF	TGTGCCAGCAGTAGACAGGGGGTTGGTTCACCCCTCCACTTT
TRBV7-2	TRBJ2-7	NA	NA	CASSLGWSRGSYEQYF	TGTGCCAGCAGCTTAGGATGGTCCAGGGGCTCCTACGAGCAGTACTTC
TRBV7-2	TRBJ2-7	few	NA	CASSSLRDVRLEQYF	TGTGCCAGCAGCTCTCTACGGGACGTCAGGCTCGAGCAGTACTTC
TRBV7-3	TRBJ1-2	NA	NA	CASSLGHAREYGYTF	TGTGCCAGCAGCTTAGGTCACGCCCGGGAGTATGGCTACACCTTC
TRBV28	TRBJ1-1	NA	TRBD1	CASSLGGDSQAFF	TGTGCCAGCAGTTTAGGAGGGGACAGTCAAGCTTTCTTT
TRBV3-1	TRBJ2-3	NA	NA	CASSQAPGTLYF	TGTGCCAGCAGCCAAGCCCCCGGGACGCTGTATTTT
TRBV5-1	TRBJ2-3	NA	TRBD2	CVSSPGGMSDTQYF	TGCGTCAGCAGCCCCGGGGGGATGTCAGATACGCAGTATTTT
TRBV4-2	TRBJ1-2	few	NA	CASSQDQPGVGYGYTF	TGTGCCAGCAGCCAAGATCAACCAGGGGTAGGCTATGGCTACACCTTC
TRBV20-1	TRBJ2-7	few	NA	CSASDRNYEQYF	TGCAGTGCTAGTGACAGAAACTACGAGCAGTACTTC
TRBV7-8	TRBJ2-2	NA	TRBD2	CASSSGTRLQNTGELFF	TGTGCCAGCAGCTCCGGGACTAGGCTACAGAACACCGGGGAGCTGTTTTTT
TRBV15	TRBJ1-1	few	TRBD1	CATSLITGGLLLGKTEAFF	TGTGCCACCAGCTTAATTACAGGGGGCTTATTATTGGGGAAGACTGAAGCTTTCTTT
TRBV24-1	TRBJ1-5	NA	NA	CATSDGGNQPQHF	TGTGCCACCAGTGACGGGGGAAATCAGCCCCAGCATTTT
TRBV2	TRBJ2-1	few	NA	CASSMWRPSSYNEQFF	TGTGCCAGCAGTATGTGGCGCCCTAGCTCCTACAATGAGCAGTTCTTC
TRBV4-3	TRBJ2-1	NA	TRBD2	CASSQDKFGTSLNLEQFF	TGCGCCAGCAGCCAAGATAAATTTGGGACTAGTTTGAACCTTGAGCAGTTCTTC
TRBV9	TRBJ1-2	few	TRBD1	CASSGSGTDLNYGYTF	TGTGCCAGCAGCGGATCCGGGACAGATCTTAACTATGGCTACACCTTC
TRBV6-8	TRBJ2-3	few	NA	CACRGTQYF	TGTGCCTGTCGGGGTACGCAGTATTTT
TRBV11-2	TRBJ2-5	NA	TRBD1	CASSFSTGGLRTQYF	TGTGCCAGCAGCTTTTCGACAGGGGGCTTGAGGACCCAGTACTTC
TRBV9	TRBJ2-3	few	NA	CASSVERDTQYF	TGTGCCAGCAGCGTAGAAAGAGATACGCAGTATTTT
TRBV7-8	TRBJ2-3	many	NA	CASSLSVRGDTQYF	TGTGCCAGCAGCCTGAGCGTGCGGGGAGATACGCAGTATTTT
TRBV4-1	TRBJ1-1	few	TRBD1	CTSSLRTGGDTEAFF	TGCACCAGCAGCCTCCGGACAGGGGGAGACACTGAAGCTTTCTTT
TRBV7-2	TRBJ2-1	NA	NA	CASSRLRGGGPYNERFF	TGTGCCAGCAGCCGCCTCAGGGGAGGGGGGCCCTACAATGAGCGGTTCTTC
TRBV11-3	TRBJ2-7	NA	NA	CASSKHAGSSYEQYF	TGTGCCAGCAGCAAACATGCGGGGAGCTCCTACGAGCAGTACTTC
TRBV28	TRBJ2-7	many	TRBD2	CASNRQSGGYEQYF	TGTGCCAGTAACAGGCAGTCGGGGGGATACGAGCAGTACTTC
TRBV27	TRBJ2-1	NA	TRBD1	CASRVGQGPTLYSYNEQFF	TGTGCCAGCAGGGTCGGACAGGGTCCGACCCTTTACTCCTACAATGAGCAGTTCTTC
TRBV12-3/TRBV12-4	TRBJ2-3	NA	NA	CASSLSGGRADTQYF	TGTGCCAGCAGTTTAAGTGGCGGAAGAGCAGATACGCAATATTTT
TRBV2	TRBJ2-5	NA	TRBD2	CASSGLAAFQETQYF	TGTGCCAGCAGTGGACTAGCGGCGTTTCAAGAGACCCAGTACTTC
TRBV20-1	TRBJ2-7	NA	NA	CSANPGLTYEQYF	TGCAGTGCCAATCCGGGACTCACCTACGAGCAGTACTTC
TRBV6-2/TRBV6-3	TRBJ2-1	few	NA	CASTSWRDRHSGDEQFF	TGTGCCAGCACCTCGTGGCGGGACCGCCACTCAGGGGATGAGCAGTTCTTC
TRBV12-5	TRBJ2-1	NA	NA	CASGLDGSYNEQFF	TGTGCTAGTGGTTTGGACGGCTCCTACAATGAGCAGTTCTTC
TRBV5-5	TRBJ1-1	few	NA	CASSLRQFMTTEAFF	TGTGCCAGCAGCTTGCGGCAGTTTATGACCACTGAAGCTTTCTTT
TRBV6-6	TRBJ2-4	few	NA	CASSDNRRAKNIQYF	TGTGCCAGCAGCGATAATAGACGAGCCAAAAACATTCAGTACTTC
TRBV5-1	TRBJ2-7	NA	NA	CASSLSRQEPYEQYF	TGCGCCAGCAGCTTGAGCCGGCAGGAACCCTACGAGCAGTACTTC
TRBV29-1	TRBJ2-3	few	NA	CSVEDRRGISDTQYF	TGCAGCGTTGAAGATCGCCGGGGAATTTCGGATACGCAGTATTTT
TRBV5-4	TRBJ2-1	few	NA	CASSAGHNNEQFF	TGTGCCAGCAGCGCGGGACACAACAATGAGCAGTTCTTC
TRBV12-3/TRBV12-4	TRBJ2-7	few	TRBD2	CASSSFGSGGYEQYF	TGTGCCAGCAGTTCCTTTGGGTCGGGGGGTTACGAGCAGTACTTC
TRBV9	TRBJ2-5	few	TRBD2	CASSGSGTYQETQYF	TGTGCCAGCAGCGGTAGCGGGACCTACCAAGAGACCCAGTACTTC
TRBV6-4	TRBJ1-2	NA	NA	CASSTDGIYGYTF	TGTGCCAGCAGCACGGACGGAATCTATGGCTACACCTTC
TRBV5-5	TRBJ2-1	NA	TRBD2	CASSFRGGPSYNEQFF	TGTGCCAGCAGCTTCCGGGGGGGTCCATCCTACAATGAGCAGTTCTTC
TRBV5-1	TRBJ2-5	NA	TRBD2	CASSPGLVGETQYF	TGCGCCAGCAGCCCAGGACTAGTAGGAGAGACCCAGTACTTC
TRBV7-9	TRBJ2-7	NA	NA	CASSLVVQAVNEQYF	TGTGCCAGCAGCCTAGTCGTCCAAGCTGTCAACGAGCAGTACTTC
TRBV10-3	TRBJ2-5	NA	TRBD1	CAISLGQAKRETQYF	TGTGCCATCAGCCTAGGACAGGCGAAAAGGGAGACCCAGTACTTC
TRBV10-3	TRBJ1-3	NA	NA	CAISESRTVHSGNTIYF	TGTGCCATCAGTGAGTCCAGGACAGTGCACTCTGGAAACACCATATATTTT
TRBV18	TRBJ2-1	NA	TRBD2	CASSLQTSGDGEQFF	TGTGCCAGCTCTCTACAGACTAGCGGGGATGGGGAGCAGTTCTTC
TRBV5-5	TRBJ2-7	few	TRBD1	CASSLEGTGYGEQYF	TGTGCCAGCAGCTTGGAGGGGACAGGGTATGGCGAGCAGTACTTC
TRBV15	TRBJ1-1	NA	TRBD1	CATKEGAKTEAFF	TGTGCCACCAAGGAGGGGGCGAAAACTGAAGCTTTCTTT